The 14 T cell receptor beta chains presented below share a single source sample, sequenced in a study of cytomegalovirus exposure and HLA in healthy donors. PCR employed 60 Vbeta and 13 Jbeta primers. Only in-frame clones appear in the TCRdb table, and some are missing; sequencing was by immunoSEQ multiplex PCR. The repertoire has about 160,000 clones, around 78% of them found once; the top ten carry 3% to 3.5%. Sequencing was performed on PBMCs. These receptors were collected from a woman between 35 and 50 years old in good health and CMV-seronegative.

The chain combines TRBV20-1 with TRBJ2-5; the D is unclear. This CDR3 spans 11 amino acids. The germline V gene encodes CDR1 DFQATT and CDR2 SNEGSKA (reference sequence). The chain's CDR3 is CSQTFRETQYF. CDR3 DNA sequence: TGCAGCCAGACTTTCCGGGAGACCCAGTACTTC.

The V call is TRBV19, the J call TRBJ1-6, with 7 bases matching TRBD1. J lost 9 bases, V lost 3 bases, and 5 bases had no gene match. This CDR3 comprises 14 residues. Germline CDR1 LNHDA, CDR2 SQIVND (reference sequence). In DNA, the CDR3 is TGTGCCAGTAGTATGGGACAGATAGGTTCACCCCTCCACTTT. It translates to CASSMGQIGSPLHF.

The gene calls are TRBV18 and TRBJ1-2, with D maybe TRBD1 (6 bases). Germline V CDR1 and CDR2: KGHSH, LQKENI. Trimming cost V 2 bases and J 3 bases, with 13 bases left between them. The CDR3 covers 15 residues. DNA for the CDR3: TGTGCCAGCTCACCAACGTCCAGGGGCGACTATGGCTACACCTTC. Protein: CASSPTSRGDYGYTF.

This clone was seen only a few times. This chain connects TRBV5-8 to TRBJ1-4; D may be TRBD1 (6 bases). Looked up from germline, CDR1 is SGHTS and CDR2 is YDEGEE. The CDR3 is 14 amino acids. With 2 bases removed from V and 8 bases from J, the gap between germline ends came to 13 bases. The CDR3 is CASSFMDRDEKLFF. CDR3 DNA sequence: TGTGCCAGCAGCTTCATGGACAGAGACGAAAAACTGTTTTTT.

The V call is TRBV7-6, the J call TRBJ2-1, with 9 bases that match TRBD1. Germline V gene sequence: CDR1 SGHVS, CDR2 FNYEAQ. CDR3 size: 17 residues. V lost 4 bases, J lost 0 bases, and 7 bases stayed unmatched. The CDR3 DNA sequence: TGTGCCAGCAGCTCGTCCCCGGGACAGGGCTCCTACAATGAGCAGTTCTTC. It specifies CASSSSPGQGSYNEQFF.

V is TRBV6-5 and J is TRBJ1-3, with D maybe TRBD1 (5 bases). This CDR3 is built from 12 residues. Germline CDR1 reads MNHEY; CDR2 reads SVGAGI. The V end lost 11 bases, the J end lost 4 bases, and 12 bases lay between the germline ends. The CDR3 is CAATGSGNTIYF. CDR3 DNA: TGTGCCGCCACAGGATCGGGAAACACCATATATTTT.

The V gene is TRBV28, the J gene TRBJ2-7, with D perhaps matching TRBD1 (6 bases). The CDR3 has 16 amino acids. Germline loops: CDR1 MDHEN, CDR2 SYDVKM. V lost 5 bases and J 4 bases, leaving 21 bases between the germline ends. CDR3 in DNA: TGTGCCAGCAGTGGGACAAGGAGGTCCCTAATATACGAGCAGTACTTC. This gives the protein CASSGTRRSLIYEQYF.

The chain is built from TRBV19 and TRBJ1-6; D is possibly TRBD1 (5 bases). The V end lost 8 bases, the J end lost 6 bases, and 11 bases lay between the germline ends. Germline CDR1 LNHDA, CDR2 SQIVND (reference sequence). This CDR3 comprises 13 residues. CDR3 in amino acids: CASAWGVNSPLHF. The CDR3 DNA is TGTGCCAGTGCCTGGGGGGTTAATTCACCCCTCCACTTT.

CDR3 nucleotide sequence: TGTGCCAGCAGCTTAGACACTAACTATGGCTACACCTTC. Its protein is CASSLDTNYGYTF. The chain uses TRBV7-9 and TRBJ1-2; D not resolved. Deletions cut 1 base from V and 0 bases from J, with 3 bases between. Germline V gives CDR1 SEHNR, CDR2 FQNEAQ (reference sequence). The CDR3 is 13 amino acids. Full variable domain (rest looked up from reference TRBV7-9 and TRBJ1-2): DTGVSQNPRHKITKRGQNVTFRCDPISEHNRLYWYRQTLGQGPEFLTYFQNEAQLEKSRLLSDRFSAERPKGSFSTLEIQRTEQGDSAMYLCASSLDTNYGYTFGSGTRLTVV.

This chain links TRBV27 with TRBJ1-2, with 8 bases aligning to TRBD1. Trimming removed 5 bases from V and 4 bases from J; junction bases left unmatched: 6. This CDR3 is built from 14 residues. From germline, CDR1 is MNHEY and CDR2 SMNVEV (reference sequence). CDR3 amino acids: CASSEGGQAYGYTF. CDR3 bases: TGTGCCAGCAGTGAAGGGGGACAGGCCTATGGCTACACCTTC.

The V gene is TRBV7-3, the J gene TRBJ2-3; D remains unclear. The CDR3 contains 13 residues. Germline CDR1 is SGHTA and CDR2 is FQGTGA. With 1 base removed from V and 3 bases from J, the gap between germline ends came to 5 bases. CDR3 sequence: CASSLKSTDTQYF. CDR3 in DNA: TGTGCCAGCAGCTTAAAGAGTACAGATACGCAGTATTTT.

This clone was picked up a small number of times. The chain uses TRBV19 and TRBJ1-2, with D maybe TRBD1 (6 bases). Trimming took 3 bases from V and 7 from J, leaving 18 bases between them. This CDR3 has 15 amino acids. Germline V lookup: CDR1 LNHDA, CDR2 SQIVND (reference sequence). The CDR3 DNA sequence: TGTGCCAGTAGTATCGGATCGGCAGGGGTTAGTGGCTACACCTTC. The encoded protein is CASSIGSAGVSGYTF.

The chain couples TRBV4-2 to TRBJ2-3, with TRBD1 matching over 7 bases. The CDR3 runs 15 residues. The J segment lost 4 bases and the V segment lost 2 bases, leaving 6 bases of the junction unmatched. Germline V gives CDR1 LGHNA, CDR2 YNFKEQ. The CDR3 region is CASSQYRGRADTQYF. CDR3 nucleotide sequence: TGTGCCAGCAGCCAATACAGGGGCCGGGCAGATACGCAGTATTTT.

This chain links TRBV7-8 with TRBJ2-1; 8 bases fit TRBD2. The CDR3 spans 17 residues. Germline CDR1 is SGHVS and CDR2 is FQNEAQ. With 2 bases clipped from V and 8 bases from J, the junction kept 14 bases outside the gene matches. In DNA, the CDR3 is TGTGCCAGCAGCTTAAATATGCAGAGCGGGGGAGACTATGAGCAGTTCTTC. Protein: CASSLNMQSGGDYEQFF.